Following are 8 T cell receptor beta chains from one sample sequenced in a study of cytomegalovirus exposure and HLA in healthy donors. The protocol was immunoSEQ multiplex PCR, while the TCRdb copy is restricted to in-frame clones and leaves out a portion. Of tens of thousands of clones listed, almost 97% were seen once; the top ten hold less than 2%. Source material: PBMCs. All receptors derive from a man aged 18-30 years in good health and CMV-seropositive.

This chain uses TRBV5-4 with TRBJ2-1, with 10 nucleotides matching TRBD2. J lost 3 bases, V lost 8 bases, and 2 bases had no gene match. There are 13 residues in the CDR3. The germline CDR1 and CDR2 sequences are SGHNT and YYREEE (reference sequence). The CDR3 DNA reads TGTGCCAGTAGGACTAGCGGCTACAATGAGCAGTTCTTC. Its translation: CASRTSGYNEQFF.

V gene TRBV29-1 combines with J gene TRBJ1-1; D perhaps matches TRBD1 (5 bases). V dropped 6 bases and J dropped 3 bases, with 11 bases sitting between them. This CDR3 is built from 12 residues. Germline assignment: CDR1 SQVTM and CDR2 ANQGSEA. CDR3 residues: CSVAPGDTEAFF. The CDR3 DNA sequence: TGCAGCGTCGCTCCGGGGGACACTGAAGCTTTCTTT.

The chain is built from TRBV9 and TRBJ2-7, with D maybe TRBD2 (6 bases). Trimming removed 0 bases at V and 2 bases at J, with 12 bases between. CDR3 size: 15 residues. Germline V CDR1 and CDR2: SGDLS, YYNGEE. CDR3 residues: CASSVGGGLTYEQYF. The CDR3 DNA sequence: TGTGCCAGCAGCGTAGGGGGAGGTCTAACCTACGAGCAGTACTTC.

V and J are TRBV27 and TRBJ2-7; D perhaps matches TRBD1 (5 bases). Germline-derived CDR1 and CDR2 are MNHEY and SMNVEV (reference sequence). Trimming pared 3 bases from V and 0 bases from J, leaving 9 bases between. This CDR3 comprises 14 residues. The DNA of the CDR3 is TGTGCCAGCAGTTTTGGCCAGGGCTCCTACGAGCAGTACTTC. As protein: CASSFGQGSYEQYF.

The chain employs TRBV4-1 and TRBJ2-7; D not certain. Germline V lookup: CDR1 MGHRA, CDR2 YSYEKL. The CDR3 is 15 amino acids. V lost 3 bases and J 0 bases, leaving 12 bases between the germline ends. The CDR3 DNA is TGCGCCAGCAGCCAGCTTGATCTCAGCTCCTACGAGCAGTACTTC. Encoded protein: CASSQLDLSSYEQYF.

The chain uses TRBV25-1 and TRBJ1-1; no clear D gene. Trimming pared 1 base from V and 0 bases from J, leaving 9 bases between. The CDR3 sequence is 15 residues long. Germline V gene lookup returns CDR1 MGHDK and CDR2 SYGVNS. The CDR3 sequence: CASSELKALNTEAFF. The CDR3 DNA reads TGTGCCAGCAGTGAATTGAAAGCGTTGAACACTGAAGCTTTCTTT.

The rearrangement uses TRBV23-1 and TRBJ1-1; a possible D gene is TRBD1 (5 bases). TRBV23-1 is treated as an ORF (open reading frame) with a function not yet certain. Trimming took off 6 bases at V and 3 bases at J, with 20 bases between the two ends. The CDR3 spans 16 residues. The CDR3 DNA is TGCGCCAGCAGGGAGGGGTGTAGGGGTCTGGACACTGAAGCTTTCTTT. Protein sequence: CASREGCRGLDTEAFF.

This sequence joins TRBV5-6 and TRBJ1-4, with 9 bases lining up with TRBD1. CDR3 length: 14 amino acids. The trim removed 3 bases at V and 7 bases at J, leaving 4 bases unmatched. CDR1 is SGHDT, CDR2 YYEEEE, per germline. The CDR3 is CASSSGTGFEKLFF. CDR3 in DNA: TGTGCCAGCAGCTCTGGGACAGGGTTTGAAAAACTGTTTTTT. The whole variable domain, filled in from reference TRBV5-6 and TRBJ1-4, reads DAGVTQSPTHLIKTRGQQVTLRCSPKSGHDTVSWYQQALGQGPQFIFQYYEEEERQRGNFPDRFSGHQFPNYSSELNVNALLLGDSALYLCASSSGTGFEKLFFGSGTQLSVL.